This TCR beta chain was recovered during a study of CD8 T cells in Susac syndrome. Trimming shortened V by 0 bases and J by 0 bases, and 10 bases separated the two germline ends. There are 15 residues in the CDR3. Germline lookup yields CDR1 DFQATT and CDR2 SNEGSKA (reference sequence). A note on this clonotype: Its antigen remains unidentified.

A quantity of 0.5 to 1 ug RNA underwent reverse transcription using random hexamers. Amplification of TCR beta CDR3 used immunoSEQ multiplex PCR across 54 Vbeta and 13 Jbeta. TCRdb itself ran the immunoSEQ multiplex PCR reads through MiXCR, one entry per CDR3 protein. The profile shows roughly 150,000 distinct CDR3 sequences, 92% of them singletons. The authors carried out high-throughput sequencing of TCR beta. They applied it to CD8+ and CD4+ T cells obtained from blood. Whole-study results and caveats: The study's TCR sequencing and HLA analysis drew on a certain number of individuals. That number was acknowledged as relatively small.

The receptor's source is a human donor in good health. Material: CD4+ T cells from PBMCs. The chain couples TRBV20-1 to TRBJ2-3, with D unclear. The CDR3: CSARDRTSSTDTQYF. As DNA, the CDR3 is TGCAGTGCTAGAGACAGGACCTCTAGCACAGATACGCAGTATTTT.